A single sample gave rise to the 18 T cell receptor beta chains below, sequenced in a study of metastatic and nonmetastatic thyroid tumors (TCRdb year 2020). Libraries came from PCR. Data came from an Illumina HiSeq 4000. The public reads were quality trimmed at Q25 with fastp and then assembled into clones with MiXCR by TCRdb, keeping productive beta chains. The sample records approximately 40,000 clones, 20% to 25% of which are singletons. Clones ranked in the top ten supply around 15% of the sample. No patient had received any treatment before thyroid surgery. The sequenced sample consisted of blood. These TCRs come from a female donor with papillary thyroid cancer or a benign thyroid nodule (not recorded which). Some clones in this sample may be carry-over from other donors' samples.

This clone was seen ten or more times. This CDR3 reads CASSIRELDGYTF. CDR3 coding DNA: TGTGCCAGTAGTATACGGGAACTTGATGGCTACACCTTC. This sequence joins TRBV19 and TRBJ1-2; D remains ambiguous. The CDR3 loop spans 13 amino acids. V lost 2 bases to trimming and J lost 6 bases, with 10 bases between them. The germline V gene encodes CDR1 LNHDA and CDR2 SQIVND (reference sequence).

At least ten counts were recorded for this clone. J is TRBJ2-1 and V is TRBV24-1, with 8 bases fitting TRBD2. CDR3 length equals 14 residues. Trimming at V came to 3 bases and at J to 8 bases, leaving 5 bases not matched to a gene. Per germline, CDR1 KGHDR and CDR2 SFDVKD. CDR3 region: CATSDGTRLDEQFF. The CDR3 DNA is TGTGCCACCAGTGATGGGACTAGGTTGGATGAGCAGTTCTTC.

As for this clone: A read error is possible here, since a much larger clone lies one base away. The chain joins TRBV20-1 to TRBJ2-5; a weak D match, TRBD1 (5 bases). The CDR3 length is 13 residues. CDR1 is DFQATT and CDR2 is SNEGSKA in the germline V gene (reference sequence). CDR3 sequence reads: CSARVAGIENQYF. The CDR3 coding sequence is TGCAGTGCTAGAGTAGCAGGGATAGAGAACCAGTACTTC.

This chain links TRBV6-4 with TRBJ1-6, with D unresolved. The V end was cut by 8 bases, the J end by 13 bases, with 33 bases between. This CDR3 has 18 amino acids. Germline V gene sequence: CDR1 MRHNA, CDR2 SNTAGT. In DNA, the CDR3 is TGTGCCAGCCAGCCGAAGCTGCCCTCACGCCCTTCGGACGCGCCCCTCCACTTT. It is translated as CASQPKLPSRPSDAPLHF.

In the case of this clone: A junction boundary mismatches the germline segment, possibly from a read error. The rearrangement joins TRBV2 to TRBJ2-7, with D possibly called TRBD1 or TRBD2 (5 bases each). Germline CDR1 reads SNHLY; CDR2 reads FYNNEI. CDR3 size: 12 residues. The CDR3: CASSEKGWDQAF. The DNA of the CDR3 is TGTGCCAGCAGTGAAAAGGGTTGGGACCAAGCATTC.

This clone occurred many times. The CDR3 DNA sequence: TGTGCCAGCAGGGGACAGAACGATGAAAAACTGTTTTTT. Its protein is CASRGQNDEKLFF. V and J are TRBV12-3 or TRBV12-4 and TRBJ1-4; 7 bases align to TRBD1. J gave up 6 bases and V 6 bases, and 4 bases lay outside the gene matches. This CDR3 has 13 amino acids.

This clone was observed at least ten times. The rearrangement links TRBV7-2 to TRBJ1-6; perhaps TRBD1 as D (5 bases). The length of the CDR3 is 12 residues. V lost 1 base and J lost 10, with 5 bases in between. Germline values: CDR1 SGHTA, CDR2 FQGNSA. CDR3 coding DNA: TGTGCCAGCAGCTTAGGGGGGTCACCCCTCCACTTT. Its protein product is CASSLGGSPLHF.

This clone was picked up many times. The chain combines TRBV12-3 or TRBV12-4 with TRBJ1-2; D uncertain. The length of the CDR3 is 11 residues. V was clipped by 3 bases and J by 2 bases, with 1 base between them. The CDR3 DNA is TGTGCCAGCAGTTTGAACTATGGCTACACCTTC. The encoded protein is CASSLNYGYTF.

This clone was picked up a small number of times. The chain carries TRBV15 and TRBJ1-3, with D uncertain. Germline V gene data show CDR1 as LNHNV and CDR2 as YYDKDF (reference sequence). V was cut by 0 bases and J by 0 bases, with 6 bases left in between. There are 15 residues in the CDR3. The CDR3 DNA is TGTGCCACCAGCAGAGAGGGTTTCTCTGGAAACACCATATATTTT. This gives the protein CATSREGFSGNTIYF.

This clone was counted a few times. At one end the junction does not follow the germline gene, possibly because of a read error. This chain links TRBV2 with TRBJ1-5; D call uncertain. Germline V gene lookup returns CDR1 SNHLY and CDR2 FYNNEI. The CDR3 has 13 residues. The chain's CDR3 is CASRREGNHPQHF. The CDR3 bases are TGTGCCAGCAGGAGAGAGGGTAATCATCCCCAGCATTTT.

The chain combines TRBV2 with TRBJ2-7; TRBD1 or TRBD2 may be the D gene (5 bases each). Germline assignment: CDR1 SNHLY and CDR2 FYNNEI. The CDR3 consists of 17 residues. The V end was cut by 4 bases, the J end by 2 bases, with 21 bases between. CDR3 in DNA: TGTGCCAGCAGTGGGTCTTCCCCGGGACGCTCAACCTACGAGCAGTACTTC. It yields the protein CASSGSSPGRSTYEQYF.

This clone was counted a few times. Compared with germline, one end of the junction differs, possibly owing to a read error. The rearrangement uses TRBV10-3 and TRBJ1-2; 8 bases align to TRBD1. Germline V gene sequence: CDR1 ENHRY, CDR2 SYGVKD. The CDR3 has 13 amino acids. The CDR3 sequence: CAISGQGVYCYTF. In DNA form, the CDR3 reads TGTGCCATCAGCGGACAGGGTGTCTATTGCTACACCTTC.

In this sample, this clone turned up many times. CDR3 nucleotides: TGTGCCAGCAGGTTCGGGTACGAGCAGTACTTC. As protein: CASRFGYEQYF. The chain links TRBV2 to TRBJ2-7; no firm D call. V shed 6 bases and J shed 4 bases, with 7 bases lying between them. CDR1 and CDR2 (germline): SNHLY, FYNNEI. There are 11 residues in the CDR3.

This clone occurred many times. This sequence joins TRBV11-3 and TRBJ1-2; no firm D call. V shed 1 base and J shed 9 bases, with 9 bases lying between them. Per the germline V gene, CDR1 is SGHNT and CDR2 is YENEEA. The CDR3 spans 12 residues. CDR3 in amino acids: CASSLGGPSYTF. In DNA form, the CDR3 reads TGTGCCAGCAGCTTAGGTGGGCCGAGCTACACCTTC.

This clone has only a few counts. One end of the junction varies from germline; a read error may be responsible. V gene TRBV27 combines with J gene TRBJ2-7; D not certain. CDR3 length: 13 residues. Germline loops: CDR1 MNHEY, CDR2 SMNVEV (reference sequence). The CDR3 coding sequence is TGTGCCAACAGTCACAGCCTCATCTACGAGCAGTACTTC. Protein product: CANSHSLIYEQYF.

This clone was counted at least ten times. The chain recombines TRBV7-2 with TRBJ2-7, with 10 positions matching TRBD1. The length of the CDR3 is 17 residues. Per the germline V gene, CDR1 is SGHTA and CDR2 is FQGNSA. V shed 2 bases and J 4 bases; nucleotides not matched to a gene: 11. DNA of the CDR3: TGTGCCAGCAGCTTATACCTTCAGACAGGGGGCTTATACGAGCAGTACTTC. Residues: CASSLYLQTGGLYEQYF.

This clone has a count of ten or more. J is TRBJ2-2 and V is TRBV9; 8 nucleotides line up with TRBD2. Per germline, CDR1 SGDLS and CDR2 YYNGEE. This CDR3 is built from 15 residues. V trimming: 0 bases; J trimming: 5 bases; junction bases outside the gene matches: 3. The DNA of the CDR3 is TGTGCCAGCAGCGTAGCGGGAGGGGAAACCGGGGAGCTGTTTTTT. It specifies CASSVAGGETGELFF.

Ten or more counts support this clone. The V call is TRBV19, the J call TRBJ2-5; 13 nucleotides agree with TRBD2. The CDR3 spans 16 residues. V shed 4 bases, J shed 4 bases, and the junction held 6 bases outside the gene matches. Germline assignment: CDR1 LNHDA and CDR2 SQIVND (reference sequence). CDR3 protein: CASSNRLAGGPETQYF. CDR3 nucleotide sequence: TGTGCCAGTAGTAACCGACTAGCGGGAGGCCCAGAGACCCAGTACTTC.